Listed below are T cell receptor beta chains from one sample, sequenced in a study of OX40 agonist ivuxolimab in advanced cancers. Clones were sequenced by immunoSEQ multiplex PCR, and TCRdb holds only the in-frame ones, with some missing. The sample yields 90,000 to 120,000 clones, 80% to 95% seen once. Sequencing was performed on CD4+ or CD8+ T cells sorted from blood, taken in a trial of the OX40 agonist ivuxolimab. These receptors all stem from an adult with an advanced solid tumor such as melanoma, head and neck, liver or kidney cancer. CDR3s leave out the opening cysteine and the closing phenylalanine or tryptophan.

CDR3 protein	V gene	J gene
SAPGGGTQY	TRBV20-1	TRBJ2-5
ASSLRGESGNTIY	TRBV7-9	TRBJ1-3
ASSLVQGEGYEQY	TRBV7-2	TRBJ2-7
ASRRSSYNEQF	TRBV19	TRBJ2-1
ASSLLTAMNTEAF	TRBV5-4	TRBJ1-1
ASRASGSTDTQY	TRBV25-1	TRBJ2-3
ASSPSPPSNEQF	TRBV5-1	TRBJ2-1
ASSLVRGASGYT	TRBV11-2	TRBJ1-2
ASSGGTGGNQPQH	TRBV7-8	TRBJ1-5
ASSWAESSYEQY	TRBV7-2	TRBJ2-7
ASSLARTTDTQY	TRBV5-1	TRBJ2-3
ASSRRLAGDTQY	TRBV28	TRBJ2-3
ASSFPSF	TRBV28	TRBJ1-1
ASSSRLKTNYGYT	TRBV28	TRBJ1-2
ASSLNYGYT	TRBV5-4	TRBJ1-2
ASSRPRTARPETQY	TRBV2	TRBJ2-5